This TCR beta chain was captured in a study of cytomegalovirus exposure and HLA in healthy donors. The length of the CDR3 is 13 residues. Trimming took off 4 bases at V and 3 bases at J, with 12 bases between the two ends. In germline, CDR1 is GTSNPN, CDR2 SVGIG (reference sequence). Findings and limits, study-wide: In a later analysis, a missense DCLRE1C variant was linked to TCR beta V- and J-gene trimming. While the bulk of TCR sequences proved rare, some public TCRs turned up in many donors.

Both 60 Vbeta primers and 13 Jbeta primers went into the PCR. Libraries were prepared by immunoSEQ multiplex PCR; TCRdb keeps only in-frame clonotypes and omits some of them. Of 120,000 or so clones in the sample, 65% to 80% were seen once. This clone was observed a handful of times. The antigen is not known. The receptor comes from a man aged 30 to 45 in good health and CMV-seronegative. This chain links TRBV30 with TRBJ1-1, with D unclear. The sample was PBMCs. The CDR3 sequence: CAWKGGGYTEAFF. The DNA of the CDR3 is TGTGCCTGGAAGGGTGGCGGGTACACTGAAGCTTTCTTT. The full variable domain, rest sourced from reference TRBV30 and TRBJ1-1, is SQTIHQWPATLVQPVGSPLSLECTVEGTSNPNLYWYRQAAGRGLQLLFYSVGIGQISSEVPQNLSASRPQDRQFILSSKKLLLSDSGFYLCAWKGGGYTEAFFGQGTRLTVV.